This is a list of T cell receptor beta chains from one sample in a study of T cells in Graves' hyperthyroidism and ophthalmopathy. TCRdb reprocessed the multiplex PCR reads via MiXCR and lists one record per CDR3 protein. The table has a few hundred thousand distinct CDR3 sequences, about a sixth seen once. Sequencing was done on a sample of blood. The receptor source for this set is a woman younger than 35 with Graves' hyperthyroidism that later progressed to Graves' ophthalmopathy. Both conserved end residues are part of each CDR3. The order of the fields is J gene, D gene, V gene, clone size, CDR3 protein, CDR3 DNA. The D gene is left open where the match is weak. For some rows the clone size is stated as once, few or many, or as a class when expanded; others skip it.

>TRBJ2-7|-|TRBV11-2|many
CASTQAGLLDEQYF
TGTGCCAGCACCCAAGCAGGGCTTTTAGACGAGCAGTACTTC
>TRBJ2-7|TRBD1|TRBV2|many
CASRRDSYEQYF
TGTGCCAGCAGGAGGGACAGTTACGAGCAGTACTTC
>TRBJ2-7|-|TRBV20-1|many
CSASPGHTAYEQYF
TGCAGTGCTAGTCCAGGGCATACGGCCTACGAGCAGTACTTC
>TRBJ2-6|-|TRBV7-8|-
CASSSGGANVLTF
TGTGCCAGCAGTTCGGGTGGGGCCAACGTCCTGACTTTC
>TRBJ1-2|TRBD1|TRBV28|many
CASSGTADGYTF
TGTGCCAGCAGCGGGACAGCCGATGGCTACACCTTC
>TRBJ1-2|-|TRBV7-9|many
CASSLAERGITF
TGTGCCAGCAGCTTAGCTGAAAGGGGAATCACCTTC
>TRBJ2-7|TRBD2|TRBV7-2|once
CASSLYLGTSGRTYEQYF
TGTGCCAGCAGCTTGTATCTGGGGACTAGCGGGAGGACTTACGAGCAGTACTTC
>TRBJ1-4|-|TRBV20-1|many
CSARPAGEKLFF
TGCAGTGCTAGGCCGGCGGGGGAAAAACTGTTTTTT
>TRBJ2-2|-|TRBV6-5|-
CASSYTRIRNTGELFF
TGTGCCAGCAGTTACACCCGGATTCGGAACACCGGGGAGCTGTTTTTT
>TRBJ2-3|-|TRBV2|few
CASSTLTEAPNTQYF
TGTGCCAGCAGTACTCTAACGGAGGCTCCAAATACGCAGTATTTT
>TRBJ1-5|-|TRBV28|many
CASRRTASNQPQHF
TGTGCCAGCAGGAGGACAGCAAGCAATCAGCCCCAGCATTTT
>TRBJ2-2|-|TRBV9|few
CASSVDVAANTGELFF
TGTGCCAGCAGCGTAGATGTCGCAGCGAACACCGGGGAGCTGTTTTTT
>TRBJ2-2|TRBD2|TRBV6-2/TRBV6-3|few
CASTGTSATNTGELFF
TGTGCCAGCACCGGGACTAGCGCCACGAACACCGGGGAGCTGTTTTTT
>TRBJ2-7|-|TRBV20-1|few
CSARDRELVYEQYF
TGCAGTGCTAGAGACAGGGAGTTAGTCTACGAGCAGTACTTC
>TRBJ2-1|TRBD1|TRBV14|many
CASSPLPGQGAGEQFF
TGTGCCAGCAGCCCCCTCCCGGGACAGGGGGCAGGTGAGCAGTTCTTC
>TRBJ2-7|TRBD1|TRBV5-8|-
CASSLTGVPYEQYF
TGTGCCAGCAGCTTGACAGGGGTCCCCTACGAGCAGTACTTC
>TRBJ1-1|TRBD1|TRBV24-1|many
CATKQGVGTEAFF
TGTGCCACCAAACAGGGGGTTGGGACTGAAGCTTTCTTT
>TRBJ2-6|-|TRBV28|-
CASSFSQGSGANVLTF
TGTGCCAGCAGTTTTAGTCAGGGATCTGGGGCCAACGTCCTGACTTTC
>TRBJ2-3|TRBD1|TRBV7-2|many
CASSLAGDREADTQYF
TGTGCCAGCAGCTTAGCGGGGGACAGGGAGGCAGATACGCAGTATTTT
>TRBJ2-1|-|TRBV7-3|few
CASSPPHRVHEQFF
TGTGCCAGCAGCCCCCCACACAGGGTCCATGAGCAGTTCTTC
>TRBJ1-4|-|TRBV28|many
CASSNLGEKLFF
TGTGCCAGCAGCAACCTGGGGGAAAAACTGTTTTTT
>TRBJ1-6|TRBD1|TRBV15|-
CASSFQGVLSNSPLHF
TGTGCCAGCAGCTTCCAGGGGGTGCTCAGCAATTCACCCCTCCACTTT
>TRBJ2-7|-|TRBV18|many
CASSPQPGLAGYEQYF
TGTGCCAGCTCACCCCAACCCGGCCTAGCTGGCTACGAGCAGTACTTC
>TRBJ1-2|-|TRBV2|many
CASTLDSLNYGYTF
TGTGCCAGTACCTTGGACAGCCTTAACTATGGCTACACCTTC
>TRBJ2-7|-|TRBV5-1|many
CASSPQTDGYEQYF
TGCGCCAGCAGCCCCCAAACAGACGGATACGAGCAGTACTTC
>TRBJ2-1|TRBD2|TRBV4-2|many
CASSQDGMAGVNEQFF
TGTGCCAGCAGCCAAGATGGAATGGCGGGAGTAAATGAGCAGTTCTTC
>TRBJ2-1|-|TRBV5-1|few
CASSDDGNNNEQFF
TGCGCCAGCAGCGATGACGGCAACAACAATGAGCAGTTCTTC